This T cell receptor (beta chain) was sequenced for a study of blood T cell repertoires in COVID-19. Germline values: CDR1 LGHDT, CDR2 YNNKEL (reference sequence). This CDR3 region has 13 residues. V was cut by 2 bases and J by 1 base, with 5 bases left in between. How the authors handled the data: Reference gene primer amplification gave nucleated cell count estimates. Clones were read by immunoSEQ multiplex PCR, and TCRdb kept only the in-frame ones, dropping some. V, J and clone size reflect that table, while D and trimming were determined from the DNA. Among approximately 230,000 clones listed, about 90% were seen once. Allocation to cohorts depended on clinical history reported by the participants.

Sequences were obtained from PBMCs or T cells enriched from blood (not recorded which). This rearrangement joins TRBV3-1 (or the pseudogene TRBV3-2) to TRBJ1-1; D unresolved. The receptor's source is a woman aged 30 to 39 with acute COVID-19. For the CDR3, the DNA is TGTGCCAGCAGCCAACTCAGGAACACTGAAGCTTTCTTT. Protein product: CASSQLRNTEAFF.